Reported below is one T cell receptor (beta chain). Its specificity is unknown. CDR1 and CDR2 (germline): SGHAT, FQNNGV. The length of the CDR3 is 16 residues. V gave up 4 bases and J gave up 0 bases, with 13 bases separating them. The data stem from a study of shared clonotypes between healthy human individuals. TCRdb's copy holds only in-frame clones and misses some; the assay was immunoSEQ multiplex PCR. The profile covers roughly 300,000 clones, with around 86% appearing a single time and 15% to 20% taken by the ten largest. Study results and caveats: Lower generation probabilities were found for non-shared clonotypes than for those shared by all four donors. Genetic and exposure-history diversity was limited by the small donor number. Despite large depth, rarefaction showed incomplete sorted-subset sequencing.

Recent acute infections and vaccinations were absent in the healthy HIV-negative adult donors. V gene TRBV11-2 combines with J gene TRBJ2-1; TRBD2 is a possible D gene (5 bases). This clonotype was sampled from a man younger than 35 in good health. Specimen: memory CD8+ T cells sorted from blood. The sample's subset: CD45RO+ cells pooled with CCR7-negative TemRA cells. The CDR3: CASSSAGESSYNEQFF. In nucleotides, the CDR3 is TGTGCCAGCAGCTCTGCCGGGGAAAGCTCCTACAATGAGCAGTTCTTC.